There are many counts of the clone carrying this T cell receptor (beta chain). No antigen is known for it. This entry is derived from a study of glioma-infiltrating T cells. Overall study findings and caveats: Tissue and blood shared very few CDR3 sequences.

The CDR3 is made up of 13 amino acids. Germline assignment: CDR1 SGHAT and CDR2 FQNNGV. V was shortened by 2 bases and J by 1 base, with 5 bases between the two germline ends. TCR alpha and beta CDR3 regions were amplified from RNA using iRepertoire nested multiplex PCR. Input was about 85-450 ng of tissue mRNA or PBMC total RNA. Via MiXCR, TCRdb re-called the multiplex PCR reads, giving one row per CDR3 protein. The sample yields more than 85,000 distinct CDR3 sequences, 25% to 30% seen once. Sequenced input: glioma tissue, nonneoplastic brain tissue, or PBMCs (not recorded which). This chain connects TRBV11-2 to TRBJ1-1; the D is unclear. The sequence derives from a human donor with low-grade glioma or glioblastoma, undergoing nonglioma brain surgery, or in good health (not recorded which). The CDR3 bases are TGTGCCAGCAGCTTATTAGGGAACACTGAAGCTTTCTTT. Amino acids: CASSLLGNTEAFF.